Described below is a single TCR beta chain sequence and its context. The antigen remains unidentified. The data belong to a study of cytomegalovirus exposure and HLA in healthy donors. Overall study findings and caveats: Roughly even sequencing depth across donors was the assumption behind the presence/absence analyses. Data from an earlier analysis indicated that most TCR beta V segments were productive either about 87% or about 30% of the time.

Amplification used 60 Vbeta primers and 13 Jbeta primers. The method was immunoSEQ multiplex PCR; TCRdb's version includes in-frame clones alone and lacks a portion of them. The sample holds some 120,000 clones; 75% to 85% are singletons and the top ten take about 10%. Germline CDR1 is LGHNA and CDR2 is YNFKEQ. The CDR3 totals 16 residues. Trimming at V came to 3 bases and at J to 2 bases, leaving 7 bases not matched to a gene. The clonotype comes from a male donor in good health and CMV-seropositive. Sequencing input: PBMCs. The V and J genes are TRBV4-2 and TRBJ1-5, with 7 bases that match TRBD1. The CDR3 sequence is CASSQLTGEGNQPQHF. The CDR3 DNA reads as TGTGCCAGCAGCCAGTTAACAGGGGAGGGCAATCAGCCCCAGCATTTT.